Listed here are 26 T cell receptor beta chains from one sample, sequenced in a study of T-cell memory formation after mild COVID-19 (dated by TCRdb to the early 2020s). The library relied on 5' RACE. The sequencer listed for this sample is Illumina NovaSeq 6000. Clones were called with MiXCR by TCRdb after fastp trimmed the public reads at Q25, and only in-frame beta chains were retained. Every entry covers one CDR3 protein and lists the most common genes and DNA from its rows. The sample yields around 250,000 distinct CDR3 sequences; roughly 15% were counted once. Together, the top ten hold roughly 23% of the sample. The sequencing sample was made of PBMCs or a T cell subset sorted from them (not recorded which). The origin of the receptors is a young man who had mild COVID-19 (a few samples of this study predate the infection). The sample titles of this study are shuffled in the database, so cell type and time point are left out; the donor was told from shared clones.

The CDR3 here is CASSQDFSGGSEKLFF. The CDR3 coding sequence is TGCGCCAGCAGCCAAGATTTCTCAGGGGGGAGTGAAAAACTGTTTTTT. The genes are TRBV4-3 and TRBJ1-4; TRBD1 agrees at 7 bases. This CDR3 is built from 16 residues. Germline V lookup: CDR1 LGHNA, CDR2 YSLEER. V lost 0 bases to trimming and J lost 7 bases; unmatched junction nucleotides: 8.

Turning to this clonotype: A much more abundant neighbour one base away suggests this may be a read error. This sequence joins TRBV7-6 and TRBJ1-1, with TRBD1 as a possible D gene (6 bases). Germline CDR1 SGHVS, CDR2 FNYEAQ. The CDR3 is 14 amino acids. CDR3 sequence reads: CDSSLSGGAAEAFF. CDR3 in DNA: TGTGACAGCAGCTTATCGGGGGGGGCCGCTGAAGCTTTCTTT.

CDR3 region: CASSLVGGGQFF. The CDR3 DNA follows: TGTGCCAGCAGCTTAGTGGGGGGCGGGCAGTTCTTC. The V call is TRBV7-2, the J call TRBJ2-1, with D possibly called TRBD1 or TRBD2 (6 bases each). Between the trimmed V and J ends, which lost 1 base and 12 bases, there was a span of 10 bases. Germline V gives CDR1 SGHTA, CDR2 FQGNSA. This CDR3 spans 12 amino acids.

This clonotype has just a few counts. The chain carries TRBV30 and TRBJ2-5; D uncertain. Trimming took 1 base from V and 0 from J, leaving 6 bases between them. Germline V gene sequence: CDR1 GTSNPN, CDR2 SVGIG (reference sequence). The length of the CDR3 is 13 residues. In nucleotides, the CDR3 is TGTGCCTGGAGTGGCAGCGACCAAGAGACCCAGTACTTC. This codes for CAWSGSDQETQYF.

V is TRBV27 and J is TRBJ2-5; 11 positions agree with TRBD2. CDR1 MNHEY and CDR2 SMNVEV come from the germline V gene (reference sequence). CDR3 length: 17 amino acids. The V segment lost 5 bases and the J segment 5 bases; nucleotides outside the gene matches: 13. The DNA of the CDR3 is TGTGCCAGCAGTCCTGTAGCGGGGGGGCCGAGATCCGAGACCCAGTACTTC. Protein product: CASSPVAGGPRSETQYF.

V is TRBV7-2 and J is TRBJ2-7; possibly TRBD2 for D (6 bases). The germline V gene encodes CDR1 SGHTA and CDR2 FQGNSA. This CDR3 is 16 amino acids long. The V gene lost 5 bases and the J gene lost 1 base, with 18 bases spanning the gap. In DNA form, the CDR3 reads TGTGCCAGCAGCCCTGGAGGGGCCCTGCGTTCCTACGAGCAGTACTTC. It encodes CASSPGGALRSYEQYF.

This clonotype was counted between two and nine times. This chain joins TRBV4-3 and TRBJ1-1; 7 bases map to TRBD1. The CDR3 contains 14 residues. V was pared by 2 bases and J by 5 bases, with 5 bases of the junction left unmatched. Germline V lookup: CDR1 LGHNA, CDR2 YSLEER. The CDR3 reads CASSQQGEVTEAFF. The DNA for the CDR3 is TGCGCCAGCAGCCAACAGGGGGAAGTGACTGAAGCTTTCTTT.

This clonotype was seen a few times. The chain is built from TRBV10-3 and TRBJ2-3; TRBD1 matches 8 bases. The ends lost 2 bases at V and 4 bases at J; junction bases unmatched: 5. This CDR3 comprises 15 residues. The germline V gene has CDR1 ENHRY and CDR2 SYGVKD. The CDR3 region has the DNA TGTGCCATCAGTGAGGGACAGGGTAGGGCAGATACGCAGTATTTT. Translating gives CAISEGQGRADTQYF.

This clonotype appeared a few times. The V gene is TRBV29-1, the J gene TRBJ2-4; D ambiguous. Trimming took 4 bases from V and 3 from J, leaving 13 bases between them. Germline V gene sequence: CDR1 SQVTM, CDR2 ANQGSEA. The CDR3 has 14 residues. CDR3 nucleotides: TGCAGCGTTGTACCCGGCGTTCACAAAAACATTCAGTACTTC. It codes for CSVVPGVHKNIQYF.

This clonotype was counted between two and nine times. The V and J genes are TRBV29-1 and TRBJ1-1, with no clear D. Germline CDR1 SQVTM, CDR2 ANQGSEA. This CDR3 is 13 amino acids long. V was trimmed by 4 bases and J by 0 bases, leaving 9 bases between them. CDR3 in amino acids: CSVGREVNTEAFF. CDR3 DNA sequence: TGCAGCGTTGGTAGGGAGGTGAACACTGAAGCTTTCTTT. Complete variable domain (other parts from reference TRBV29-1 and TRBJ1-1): SAVISQKPSRDICQRGTSLTIQCQVDSQVTMMFWYRQQPGQSLTLIATANQGSEATYESGFVIDKFPISRPNLTFSTLTVSNMSPEDSSIYLCSVGREVNTEAFFGQGTRLTVV.

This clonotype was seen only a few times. CDR3 DNA sequence: TGCGCCAGCAGCTTGGACATCGTTAGGGTCACCGGGGAGCTGTTTTTT. This codes for CASSLDIVRVTGELFF. The chain joins TRBV5-1 to TRBJ2-2; D not certain. This CDR3 has 16 amino acids. Trimming shortened V by 0 bases and J by 4 bases, and 13 bases separated the two germline ends. In germline, CDR1 is SGHRS, CDR2 YFSETQ.

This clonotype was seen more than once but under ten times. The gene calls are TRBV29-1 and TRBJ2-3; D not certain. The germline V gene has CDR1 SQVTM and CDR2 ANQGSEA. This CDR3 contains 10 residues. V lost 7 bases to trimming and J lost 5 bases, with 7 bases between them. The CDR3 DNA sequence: TGCAGCGATCCAAGAGATACGCAGTATTTT. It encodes CSDPRDTQYF.

CDR3 protein: CSARDLGPKTEAFF. In DNA form, the CDR3 reads TGCAGTGCTAGAGATCTCGGACCGAAGACCGAAGCTTTCTTT. The chain uses TRBV20-1 and TRBJ1-1; D not certain. The V end lost 0 bases, the J end lost 8 bases, and 16 bases lay between the germline ends. Germline V gives CDR1 DFQATT, CDR2 SNEGSKA (reference sequence). The CDR3 loop spans 14 amino acids.

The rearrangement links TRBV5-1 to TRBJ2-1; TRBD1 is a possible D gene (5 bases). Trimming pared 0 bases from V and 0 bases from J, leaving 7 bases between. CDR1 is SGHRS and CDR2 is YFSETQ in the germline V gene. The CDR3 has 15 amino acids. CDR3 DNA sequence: TGCGCCAGCAGCTTGGTAGGGGACTCCTACAATGAGCAGTTCTTC. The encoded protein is CASSLVGDSYNEQFF.

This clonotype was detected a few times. The CDR3 bases are TGTGCCAGCAGTCAAGCGGGGGAGGGAAATGAGCAGTTCTTC. This encodes CASSQAGEGNEQFF. The V call is TRBV9, the J call TRBJ2-1; 8 bases are a match to TRBD2. V shed 5 bases and J 7 bases; nucleotides not matched to a gene: 8. The CDR3 totals 14 residues. The germline V gene encodes CDR1 SGDLS and CDR2 YYNGEE.

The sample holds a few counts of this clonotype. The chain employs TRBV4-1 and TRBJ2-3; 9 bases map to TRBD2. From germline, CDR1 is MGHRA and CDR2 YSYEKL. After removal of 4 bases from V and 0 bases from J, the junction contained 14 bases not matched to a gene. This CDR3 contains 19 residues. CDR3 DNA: TGCGCCAGCAGCCGAACCATCGTAGGAGCGGGGGGAAGCACAGATACGCAGTATTTT. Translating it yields CASSRTIVGAGGSTDTQYF.

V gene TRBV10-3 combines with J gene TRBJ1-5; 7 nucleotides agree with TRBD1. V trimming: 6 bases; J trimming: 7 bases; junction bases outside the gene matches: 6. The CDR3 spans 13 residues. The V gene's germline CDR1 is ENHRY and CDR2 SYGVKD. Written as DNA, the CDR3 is TGTGCCATCAGGGGGGAACAGGGGCAGCCCCAGCATTTT. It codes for CAIRGEQGQPQHF.

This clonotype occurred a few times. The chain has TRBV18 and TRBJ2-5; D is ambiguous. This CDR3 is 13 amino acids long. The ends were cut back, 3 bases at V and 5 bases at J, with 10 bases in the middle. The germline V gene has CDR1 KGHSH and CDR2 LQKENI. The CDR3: CASSPPSSETQYF. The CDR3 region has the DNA TGTGCCAGCTCACCTCCTTCTTCGGAGACCCAGTACTTC.

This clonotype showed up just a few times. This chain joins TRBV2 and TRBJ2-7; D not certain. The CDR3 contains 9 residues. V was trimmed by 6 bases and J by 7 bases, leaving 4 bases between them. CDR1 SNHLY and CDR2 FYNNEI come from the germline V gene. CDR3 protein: CASRGEQYF. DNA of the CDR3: TGTGCCAGCAGGGGGGAGCAGTACTTC.

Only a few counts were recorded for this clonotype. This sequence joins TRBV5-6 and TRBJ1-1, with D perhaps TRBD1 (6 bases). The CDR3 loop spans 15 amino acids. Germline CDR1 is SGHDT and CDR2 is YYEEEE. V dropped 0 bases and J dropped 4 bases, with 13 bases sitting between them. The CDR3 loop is CASSLAAGRGTEAFF. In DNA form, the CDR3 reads TGTGCCAGCAGCTTGGCCGCGGGCAGGGGCACTGAAGCTTTCTTT.

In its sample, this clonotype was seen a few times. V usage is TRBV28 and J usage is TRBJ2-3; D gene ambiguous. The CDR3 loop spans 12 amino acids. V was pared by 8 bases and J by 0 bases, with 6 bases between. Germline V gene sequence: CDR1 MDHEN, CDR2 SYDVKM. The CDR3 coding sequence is TGTGCCAGCGGGGTTAGCACAGATACGCAGTATTTT. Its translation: CASGVSTDTQYF.

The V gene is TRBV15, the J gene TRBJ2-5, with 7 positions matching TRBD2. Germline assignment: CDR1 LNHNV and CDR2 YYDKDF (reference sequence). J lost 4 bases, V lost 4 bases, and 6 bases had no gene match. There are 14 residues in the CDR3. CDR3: CATSTLLAVETQYF. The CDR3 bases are TGTGCCACCAGCACCCTGCTAGCGGTAGAGACCCAGTACTTC.

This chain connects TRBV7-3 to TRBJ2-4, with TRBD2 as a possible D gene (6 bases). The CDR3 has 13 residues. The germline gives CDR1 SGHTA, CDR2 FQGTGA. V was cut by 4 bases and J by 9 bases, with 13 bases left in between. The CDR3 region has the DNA TGTGCCAGCAGCTGGGACGGGGGAGGCATTCAGTACTTC. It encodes CASSWDGGGIQYF.

Here the CDR3 reads CASSGGGVTSSYEQYF. In nucleotides, the CDR3 is TGCGCCAGCAGCGGCGGGGGGGTTACCAGCTCCTACGAGCAGTACTTC. V usage is TRBV5-1 and J usage is TRBJ2-7, with 9 bases identical to TRBD2. V was pared by 4 bases and J by 0 bases, with 8 bases of the junction left unmatched. The CDR3 has 16 amino acids. CDR1 is SGHRS, CDR2 YFSETQ, per germline.

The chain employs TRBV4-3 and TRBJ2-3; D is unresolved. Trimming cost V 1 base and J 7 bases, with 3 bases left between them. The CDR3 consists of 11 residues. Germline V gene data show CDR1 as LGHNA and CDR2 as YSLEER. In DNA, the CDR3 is TGCGCCAGCAGCCAAGGTCATACGCAGTATTTT. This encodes CASSQGHTQYF.

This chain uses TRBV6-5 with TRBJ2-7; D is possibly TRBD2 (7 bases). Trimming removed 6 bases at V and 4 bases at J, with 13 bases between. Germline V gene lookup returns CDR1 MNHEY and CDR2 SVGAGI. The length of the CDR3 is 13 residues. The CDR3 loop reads CASRRGGPYEQYF. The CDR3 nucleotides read TGTGCCAGCAGAAGGGGGGGCCCTTACGAGCAGTACTTC.